These 18 T cell receptor beta chains originate from one sample sequenced in a study of blood T cell repertoires in COVID-19. Only in-frame clones appear in the TCRdb table, and some are missing; sequencing was by immunoSEQ multiplex PCR. The profile shows around 280,000 clones, more than 75% of them singletons. Sequencing was carried out using peripheral blood. The receptors were sampled from a woman in her twenties or thirties who had recovered from COVID-19.

This chain links TRBV5-1 with TRBJ1-2; tentatively, D is TRBD1 (5 bases). Germline lookup yields CDR1 SGHRS and CDR2 YFSETQ. The CDR3 has 12 amino acids. Trimming left V 5 bases short and J 4 bases short, with 9 bases between. This CDR3 reads CASSWTSYGYTF. The DNA of the CDR3 is TGCGCCAGCAGTTGGACAAGCTATGGCTACACCTTC. The entire variable domain, with the rest obtained from reference TRBV5-1 and TRBJ1-2, is as follows: KAGVTQTPRYLIKTRGQQVTLSCSPISGHRSVSWYQQTPGQGLQFLFEYFSETQRNKGNFPGRFSGRQFSNSRSEMNVSTLELGDSALYLCASSWTSYGYTFGSGTRLTVV.

In its sample, this clone was seen a few times. The chain couples TRBV13 to TRBJ2-1; weak D call: TRBD1 (7 bases). The germline gives CDR1 PRHDT, CDR2 FYEKMQ (reference sequence). This CDR3 contains 13 residues. V lost 5 bases to trimming and J lost 10 bases, with 15 bases between them. In DNA form, the CDR3 reads TGTGCCAGCAGCGATGACAGGGAGGAAGAGCAGTTCTTC. This sequence encodes CASSDDREEEQFF.

The chain employs TRBV7-2 and TRBJ2-7; TRBD2 aligns across 11 bases. CDR3 length: 15 residues. The ends lost 5 bases at V and 4 bases at J; junction bases unmatched: 7. Per germline, CDR1 SGHTA and CDR2 FQGNSA. CDR3 sequence reads: CASSPRLAGIYEQYF. The CDR3 DNA sequence: TGTGCCAGCAGCCCCCGACTAGCGGGAATATACGAGCAGTACTTC. The whole variable domain, filled in from reference TRBV7-2 and TRBJ2-7, reads GAGVSQSPSNKVTEKGKDVELRCDPISGHTALYWYRQSLGQGLEFLIYFQGNSAPDKSGLPSDRFSAERTGGSVSTLTIQRTQQEDSAVYLCASSPRLAGIYEQYFGPGTRLTVT.

The V gene is TRBV7-2, the J gene TRBJ1-1; a possible D gene is TRBD1 (6 bases). V lost 6 bases, J lost 1 base, and 15 bases lay in between. The CDR3 runs to 15 residues. Germline V gene lookup returns CDR1 SGHTA and CDR2 FQGNSA. The DNA for the CDR3 is TGTGCCAGCAGAACCCGGACAGCCCCGAACACTGAAGCTTTCTTT. Amino acids: CASRTRTAPNTEAFF.

The J gene is TRBJ2-3, the V gene TRBV7-8; either TRBD1 or TRBD2 may fit D (8 bases each). Germline V gene sequence: CDR1 SGHVS, CDR2 FQNEAQ. Deletions cut 5 bases from V and 4 bases from J, with 19 bases between. This CDR3 is 16 amino acids long. DNA for the CDR3: TGTGCCAGCAGCCAGGGGGCGGGGGGAAGCTCAGATACGCAGTATTTT. Translated, it gives CASSQGAGGSSDTQYF.

V and J are TRBV12-3 or TRBV12-4 and TRBJ1-2; D is unclear. CDR3 size: 12 residues. V shed 6 bases and J shed 4 bases, with 9 bases lying between them. The CDR3 sequence: CASSPGFYGYTF. The CDR3 nucleotides are TGTGCCAGCAGCCCGGGATTCTATGGCTACACCTTC.

The V gene is TRBV6-5, the J gene TRBJ2-7; the D gene is possibly TRBD2 (5 bases). Germline lookup yields CDR1 MNHEY and CDR2 SVGAGI. CDR3 length: 15 residues. Trimming removed 2 bases at V and 5 bases at J, with 16 bases between. The CDR3 loop reads CASSYLRGISDEQYF. CDR3 in DNA: TGTGCCAGCAGTTACCTCCGGGGTATCTCGGACGAGCAGTACTTC.

The CDR3 coding sequence is TGTGCCAGCAGTTACTCCGGAGGGTCCTATAATTCACCCCTCCACTTT. Its protein is CASSYSGGSYNSPLHF. The chain couples TRBV27 to TRBJ1-6; D unresolved. Trimming cost V 4 bases and J 1 base, with 11 bases left between them. The germline V gene encodes CDR1 MNHEY and CDR2 SMNVEV (reference sequence). The CDR3 spans 16 residues.

The V gene is TRBV19, the J gene TRBJ1-3; D is undetermined. In germline, CDR1 is LNHDA, CDR2 SQIVND (reference sequence). The CDR3 covers 14 residues. V lost 7 bases to trimming and J lost 4 bases, with 14 bases between them. CDR3 in DNA: TGTGCCAGTATCGCAGAGGCCCTGGGAAACACCATATATTTT. This gives the protein CASIAEALGNTIYF.

The chain uses TRBV10-3 and TRBJ1-2; the D gene is possibly TRBD1 (6 bases). The CDR3 runs 14 residues. Germline CDR1 reads ENHRY; CDR2 reads SYGVKD. V gave up 6 bases and J gave up 4 bases, with 15 bases separating them. CDR3 sequence: CAIRKQGPPYGYTF. In DNA, the CDR3 is TGTGCCATCAGGAAACAGGGCCCCCCCTATGGCTACACCTTC.

The chain is built from TRBV14 and TRBJ2-5; possible D gene TRBD1, 6 bases. Germline V gives CDR1 SGHDN, CDR2 FVKESK. Trimming shortened V by 1 base and J by 2 bases, and 11 bases separated the two germline ends. The CDR3 loop spans 15 amino acids. In DNA form, the CDR3 reads TGTGCCAGCAGCCAAGCAGGGACACTTCAAGAGACCCAGTACTTC. Its translation is CASSQAGTLQETQYF.

This chain uses TRBV5-1 with TRBJ2-2; D may be TRBD2 (5 bases). Germline V gives CDR1 SGHRS, CDR2 YFSETQ. V was shortened by 7 bases and J by 1 base, with 11 bases between the two germline ends. The CDR3 has 14 residues. The CDR3 DNA follows: TGCGCCAGCTCGAGGGTAGGGAACACCGGGGAGCTGTTTTTT. It yields the protein CASSRVGNTGELFF.

This clone was observed a single time. CDR3 coding DNA: TGTGCCACCAGGACAGAAGCTAACTATGGCTACACCTTC. Translating gives CATRTEANYGYTF. This rearrangement joins TRBV2 to TRBJ1-2, with D possibly being TRBD1 (6 bases). V dropped 10 bases and J dropped 0 bases, with 12 bases sitting between them. Germline V gene data show CDR1 as SNHLY and CDR2 as FYNNEI. This CDR3 has 13 residues.

The gene calls are TRBV6-4 and TRBJ2-1; 11 bases match TRBD2. The CDR3 covers 15 residues. J was trimmed by 7 bases and V by 4 bases; bases with no gene match: 6. CDR1 and CDR2 (germline): MRHNA, SNTAGT. CDR3 bases: TGTGCCAGCAGTGGTCTAGCGGGAGGTTTTAATGAGCAGTTCTTC. Its protein is CASSGLAGGFNEQFF.

This clone was found once. The chain has TRBV11-3 and TRBJ2-1; 8 nucleotides line up with TRBD2. This CDR3 comprises 15 residues. After removal of 5 bases from V and 6 bases from J, the junction contained 9 bases not matched to a gene. Germline assignment: CDR1 SGHNT and CDR2 YENEEA. The CDR3 is CASSPGPGGSNEQFF. The DNA of the CDR3 is TGTGCCAGCAGCCCCGGTCCGGGAGGGTCCAATGAGCAGTTCTTC.

This clone was found once. The V and J genes are TRBV19 and TRBJ2-1, with 12 bases identical to TRBD2. Germline V gene lookup returns CDR1 LNHDA and CDR2 SQIVND (reference sequence). Unmatched junction bases numbered 11, after V lost 1 base and J lost 1 base. CDR3 size: 20 residues. The CDR3 coding sequence is TGTGCCAGTAGTATAGGACTAGCGGGAGCCCTCGTCAGTTCCTACAATGAGCAGTTCTTC. Amino acid sequence: CASSIGLAGALVSSYNEQFF.

The J gene is TRBJ1-1, the V gene TRBV5-4; perhaps TRBD1 as D (5 bases). Trimming removed 3 bases from V and 1 base from J, with 16 bases in between. The CDR3 is made up of 16 amino acids. Germline assignment: CDR1 SGHNT and CDR2 YYREEE (reference sequence). The CDR3, as DNA: TGTGCCAGCAGCTCTGGGATAGGGGCAACGAACACTGAAGCTTTCTTT. It encodes CASSSGIGATNTEAFF.

V is TRBV27 and J is TRBJ2-1; 9 bases match TRBD1. The V segment lost 5 bases and the J segment 7 bases; nucleotides outside the gene matches: 3. Germline-derived CDR1 and CDR2 are MNHEY and SMNVEV (reference sequence). The CDR3 totals 13 residues. The CDR3 here is CASSLQGANEQFF. Written as DNA, the CDR3 is TGTGCCAGCAGTCTACAGGGGGCAAATGAGCAGTTCTTC.